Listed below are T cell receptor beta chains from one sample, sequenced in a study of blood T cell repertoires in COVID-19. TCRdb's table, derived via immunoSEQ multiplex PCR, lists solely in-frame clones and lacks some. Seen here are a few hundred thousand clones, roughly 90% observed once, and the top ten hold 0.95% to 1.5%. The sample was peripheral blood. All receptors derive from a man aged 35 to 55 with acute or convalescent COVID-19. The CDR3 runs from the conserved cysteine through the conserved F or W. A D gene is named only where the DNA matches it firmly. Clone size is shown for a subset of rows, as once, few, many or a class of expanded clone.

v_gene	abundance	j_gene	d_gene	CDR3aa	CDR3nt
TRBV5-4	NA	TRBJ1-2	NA	CASSQDGKNGYTF	TGTGCCAGCAGTCAGGACGGGAAGAATGGCTACACCTTC
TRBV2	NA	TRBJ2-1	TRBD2	CASSVPTSGWDEQFF	TGTGCCAGCAGTGTCCCGACTAGCGGTTGGGATGAGCAGTTCTTC
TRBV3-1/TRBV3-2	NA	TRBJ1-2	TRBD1	CASSLYGTGYGYTF	TGTGCCAGCAGCCTATACGGGACAGGCTATGGCTACACCTTC
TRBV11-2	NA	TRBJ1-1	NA	CASSLVSGSNTEAFF	TGTGCCAGCAGCTTAGTTTCAGGGTCAAACACTGAAGCTTTCTTT
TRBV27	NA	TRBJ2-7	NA	CASGHRGSNYEQYF	TGTGCCAGCGGCCACCGGGGGAGTAACTACGAGCAGTACTTC
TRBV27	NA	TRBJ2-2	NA	CASSLNTGELFF	TGTGCCAGCAGTCTTAACACCGGGGAGCTGTTTTTT
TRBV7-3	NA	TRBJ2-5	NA	CASSLIAAETQYF	TGTGCCAGCAGCTTAATAGCTGCCGAGACCCAGTACTTC
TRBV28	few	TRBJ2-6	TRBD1	CASKPGQGAVGANVLTF	TGTGCCAGCAAACCGGGACAGGGGGCTGTGGGGGCCAACGTCCTGACTTTC
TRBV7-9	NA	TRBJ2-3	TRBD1	CASSQQGMGFTDTQYF	TGTGCCAGCAGCCAACAGGGGATGGGGTTCACAGATACGCAGTATTTT
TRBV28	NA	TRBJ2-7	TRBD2	CASSVNPGLAGDDQYF	TGTGCCAGCAGTGTAAACCCGGGACTAGCGGGGGATGATCAGTACTTC
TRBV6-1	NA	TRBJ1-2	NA	CASSEGRSYGYTF	TGTGCCAGCAGTGAAGGCCGGAGCTATGGCTACACCTTC
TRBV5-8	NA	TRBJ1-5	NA	CASSLRGQPQHF	TGTGCCAGCAGCTTGAGGGGTCAGCCCCAGCATTTT
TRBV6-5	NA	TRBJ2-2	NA	CASSLRALAGGELFF	TGTGCCAGCAGCCTAAGAGCTTTGGCCGGAGGAGAGCTGTTTTTT
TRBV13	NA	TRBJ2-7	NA	CASSSPVEGNEQYF	TGTGCCAGCAGCTCCCCGGTTGAGGGTAACGAGCAGTACTTC
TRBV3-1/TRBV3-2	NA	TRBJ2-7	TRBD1	CASSRGQGFEQYF	TGTGCCAGCAGCCGCGGACAGGGTTTTGAGCAGTACTTC
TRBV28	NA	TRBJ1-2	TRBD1	CASSPSTGAGYGYTF	TGTGCCAGCAGTCCGTCGACAGGGGCGGGCTATGGCTACACCTTC
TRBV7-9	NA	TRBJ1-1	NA	CASSSNGDTEAFF	TGTGCCAGCAGCTCGAACGGGGACACTGAAGCTTTCTTT
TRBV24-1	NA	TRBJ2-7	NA	CATSDLTSYEQYF	TGTGCCACCAGTGATCTGACATCCTACGAGCAGTACTTC
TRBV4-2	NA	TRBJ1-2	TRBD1	CASSPPGQVYGYTF	TGTGCCAGCAGCCCTCCGGGACAGGTCTATGGCTACACCTTC
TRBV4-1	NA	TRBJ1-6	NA	CASSQDSGSNDYNSPLHF	TGCGCCAGCAGCCAAGACTCAGGGTCTAACGACTATAATTCACCCCTCCACTTT
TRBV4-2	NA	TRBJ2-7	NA	CASSQGLTNYEQYF	TGTGCCAGCAGCCAAGGCCTAACGAACTACGAGCAGTACTTC
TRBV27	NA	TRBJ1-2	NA	CASRPPGEAYGYTF	TGTGCCAGCAGGCCCCCGGGGGAGGCCTATGGCTACACCTTC
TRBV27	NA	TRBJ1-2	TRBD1	CASRPTGTVFSGYTF	TGTGCCAGCAGACCAACCGGGACAGTTTTTTCGGGCTACACCTTC
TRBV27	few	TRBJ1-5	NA	CASSLIWDKYSNQPQHF	TGTGCCAGCAGTTTAATTTGGGACAAATATAGCAATCAGCCCCAGCATTTT
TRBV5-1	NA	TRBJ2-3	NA	CASSLEDFGSDTQYF	TGCGCCAGCAGCTTGGAAGACTTTGGTTCAGATACGCAGTATTTT
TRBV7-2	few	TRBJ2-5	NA	CASSFDSGTGRETQYF	TGTGCCAGCAGCTTTGATTCCGGGACCGGGAGAGAGACCCAGTACTTC
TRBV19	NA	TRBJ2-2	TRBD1	CASSLGQGDNTGELFF	TGTGCCAGTAGTCTGGGACAGGGTGATAACACCGGGGAGCTGTTTTTT
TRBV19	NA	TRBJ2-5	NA	CASSMVALGETQYF	TGTGCCAGTAGTATGGTCGCTCTCGGGGAGACCCAGTACTTC
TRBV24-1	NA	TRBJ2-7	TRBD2	CAQGLAGAYEQYF	TGTGCCCAGGGACTAGCGGGAGCCTACGAGCAGTACTTC
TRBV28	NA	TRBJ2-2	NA	CASSFRVGTGELFF	TGTGCCAGCAGTTTCAGGGTTGGCACCGGGGAGCTGTTTTTT
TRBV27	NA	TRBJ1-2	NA	CASSFVYTMGGYTF	TGTGCCAGCAGTTTCGTATATACGATGGGCGGCTACACCTTC
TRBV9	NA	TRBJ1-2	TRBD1	CASSATGERYGYTF	TGTGCCAGCAGCGCGACAGGGGAAAGGTATGGCTACACCTTC
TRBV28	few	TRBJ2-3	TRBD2	CASSPGLGFHTQYF	TGTGCCAGCAGCCCGGGACTAGGTTTTCATACGCAGTATTTT
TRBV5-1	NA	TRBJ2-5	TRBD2	CASSSTGGPGETQYF	TGCGCCAGCAGCTCCACGGGAGGGCCCGGAGAGACCCAGTACTTC
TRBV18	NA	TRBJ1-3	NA	CASSPDRHSGNTIYF	TGTGCCAGCTCACCGGACAGACACTCTGGAAACACCATATATTTT
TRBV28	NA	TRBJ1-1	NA	CASRVRENTEAFF	TGTGCCAGCAGGGTCAGGGAGAACACTGAAGCTTTCTTT
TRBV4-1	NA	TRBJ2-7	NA	CASSQAGRGPSYEQYF	TGCGCCAGCAGCCAAGCGGGCAGGGGCCCCTCCTACGAGCAGTACTTC
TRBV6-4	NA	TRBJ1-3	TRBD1	CASSIGQGADTIYF	TGTGCCAGCAGCATCGGACAGGGGGCGGACACCATATATTTT
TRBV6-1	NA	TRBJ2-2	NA	CASSDRDSGGELFF	TGTGCCAGCAGTGATAGGGACTCTGGCGGGGAGCTGTTTTTT
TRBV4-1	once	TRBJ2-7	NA	CASSHPPVKIYEQYF	TGCGCCAGCAGCCATCCCCCGGTGAAGATCTACGAGCAGTACTTC
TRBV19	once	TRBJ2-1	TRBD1	CASSTTGVNEQFF	TGTGCCAGTAGTACGACAGGGGTCAATGAGCAGTTCTTC
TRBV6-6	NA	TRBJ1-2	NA	CASSSSGQNRYGYTF	TGTGCCAGCAGTAGTTCAGGCCAAAATCGGTATGGCTACACCTTC
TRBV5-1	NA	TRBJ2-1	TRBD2	CASSLHQILAGAFNEQFF	TGCGCCAGCAGCTTGCACCAGATCCTAGCGGGAGCTTTCAATGAGCAGTTCTTC
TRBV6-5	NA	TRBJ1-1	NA	CASGGWGPNTEAFF	TGTGCCAGCGGGGGATGGGGGCCGAACACTGAAGCTTTCTTT
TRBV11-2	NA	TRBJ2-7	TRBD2	CASSGRLAGTTYEQYF	TGTGCCAGCAGCGGAAGACTAGCGGGTACCACCTACGAGCAGTACTTC
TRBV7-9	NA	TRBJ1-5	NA	CASSKGQGSNQPQHF	TGTGCCAGCAGCAAAGGCCAGGGGAGCAATCAGCCCCAGCATTTT